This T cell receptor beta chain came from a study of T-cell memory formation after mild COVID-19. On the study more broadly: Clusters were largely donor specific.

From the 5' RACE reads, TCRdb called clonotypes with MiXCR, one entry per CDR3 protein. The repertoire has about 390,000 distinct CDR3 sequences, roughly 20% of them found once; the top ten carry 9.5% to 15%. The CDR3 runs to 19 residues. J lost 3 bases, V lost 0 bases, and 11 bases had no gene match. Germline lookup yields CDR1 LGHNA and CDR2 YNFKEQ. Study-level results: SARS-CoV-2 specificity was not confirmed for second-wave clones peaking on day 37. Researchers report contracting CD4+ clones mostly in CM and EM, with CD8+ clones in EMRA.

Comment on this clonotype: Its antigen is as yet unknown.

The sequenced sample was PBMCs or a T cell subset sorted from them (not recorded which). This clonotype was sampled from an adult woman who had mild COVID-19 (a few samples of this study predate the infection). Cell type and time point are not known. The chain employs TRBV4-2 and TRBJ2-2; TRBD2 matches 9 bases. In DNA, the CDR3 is TGTGCCAGCAGCCAAGATCAGCGGGGGGCTAGGTCGTACACCGGGGAGCTGTTTTTT. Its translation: CASSQDQRGARSYTGELFF.